A selection of T cell receptor beta chains follows, all from one sample in a study of T cell responses to AZD1222 COVID-19 vaccine. The assay was immunoSEQ multiplex PCR, and TCRdb's table has in-frame clones only and misses some. The table includes 100,000 to 150,000 clones, around 90% detected once. Sequenced here: peripheral blood, sampled on day 0 of AZD1222 vaccination. These receptors were taken from an adult in good health. The CDR3 runs from the conserved cysteine through the conserved F or W. A D gene is named only where the DNA matches it firmly. Not every row has a clone size; where given, it reads once, few, many or a size class.

clone size	D gene	V gene	J gene	CDR3 protein	CDR3 DNA
NA	TRBD1	TRBV6-5	TRBJ1-1	CASSYSRTGFAEAFF	TGTGCCAGCAGTTACTCCAGGACAGGGTTTGCTGAAGCTTTCTTT
NA	NA	TRBV9	TRBJ1-5	CASSGQPEWPQHF	TGTGCCAGCAGTGGACAGCCCGAATGGCCCCAGCATTTT
NA	NA	TRBV19	TRBJ1-4	CASRTAREKLFF	TGTGCCAGTCGGACCGCTCGAGAAAAACTGTTTTTT
NA	NA	TRBV6-2/TRBV6-3	TRBJ1-5	CASSSADGQYSNQPQHF	TGTGCCAGCAGTTCCGCCGACGGACAGTATAGCAATCAGCCCCAGCATTTT
NA	NA	TRBV5-4	TRBJ2-2	CASSFKGGPTGELFF	TGTGCCAGCAGCTTCAAGGGGGGGCCCACCGGGGAGCTGTTTTTT
NA	NA	TRBV19	TRBJ1-5	CASSTHWTSNQPQHF	TGTGCCAGTAGTACCCACTGGACTAGCAATCAGCCCCAGCATTTT
once	TRBD2	TRBV5-1	TRBJ2-5	CASFIGLAGQETQYF	TGCGCCTCCTTCATTGGGCTAGCGGGTCAAGAGACCCAGTACTTC
NA	TRBD1	TRBV7-9	TRBJ1-4	CASSLALGQAFDGHEKLFF	TGTGCCAGCAGCTTAGCCTTGGGACAGGCGTTCGATGGGCATGAAAAACTGTTTTTT
NA	NA	TRBV6-2/TRBV6-3	TRBJ1-2	CASSPPGHQRYGYTF	TGTGCCAGCAGCCCACCGGGACATCAAAGATATGGCTACACCTTC
NA	TRBD2	TRBV4-1	TRBJ2-7	CASSQDGRGGEQYF	TGCGCCAGCAGCCAAGATGGGAGGGGTGGCGAGCAGTACTTC
NA	NA	TRBV15	TRBJ1-5	CATSRDRGAGQPQHF	TGTGCCACCAGCAGAGATAGGGGGGCAGGGCAGCCCCAGCATTTT
NA	NA	TRBV7-8	TRBJ2-7	CASSFTGQSYEQYF	TGTGCCAGCAGCTTTACTGGACAGTCCTACGAGCAGTACTTC
NA	NA	TRBV9	TRBJ1-2	CASSVVGDFGYTF	TGTGCCAGCAGCGTAGTTGGGGATTTCGGCTACACCTTC
once	NA	TRBV28	TRBJ1-6	CAADTYNSPLHF	TGTGCAGCTGATACCTATAATTCACCCCTCCACTTT
NA	NA	TRBV6-5	TRBJ1-1	CASSYGGFLNTEAFF	TGTGCCAGCAGTTATGGGGGGTTTTTGAACACTGAAGCTTTCTTT
once	TRBD1	TRBV6-5	TRBJ2-1	CASTPGQGARNEQFF	TGTGCCAGCACCCCGGGACAGGGGGCGCGCAATGAGCAGTTCTTC
NA	TRBD2	TRBV19	TRBJ2-1	CASSAREGEQFF	TGTGCCAGTAGTGCTCGGGAGGGTGAGCAGTTCTTC
once	TRBD1	TRBV5-8	TRBJ1-1	CASSPRDSRGAFF	TGTGCCAGCAGCCCTCGGGACAGCCGAGGCGCTTTCTTT
NA	NA	TRBV7-9	TRBJ1-6	CASSSLPGLGNSPLHF	TGTGCCAGCAGCTCCCTCCCGGGTCTGGGGAATTCACCCCTCCACTTT
NA	NA	TRBV3-1/TRBV3-2	TRBJ2-3	CASSSGPPDTQYF	TGTGCCAGCAGCTCCGGTCCCCCAGATACGCAGTATTTT
NA	TRBD2	TRBV18	TRBJ2-1	CASSPLGGVEPYNEQFF	TGTGCCAGCTCACCACTGGGGGGGGTTGAACCCTACAATGAGCAGTTCTTC
few	TRBD2	TRBV5-4	TRBJ2-2	CASSPGLAGGGTGELFF	TGTGCCAGCAGCCCCGGACTAGCGGGAGGAGGTACCGGGGAGCTGTTTTTT
few	TRBD1	TRBV27	TRBJ1-1	CASSKDRVNTEAFF	TGTGCCAGCAGTAAAGACAGGGTAAACACTGAAGCTTTCTTT
NA	NA	TRBV25-1	TRBJ1-5	CASSPRGSSNQPQHF	TGTGCCAGCTCTCCACGGGGGTCATCCAATCAGCCCCAGCATTTT
NA	TRBD2	TRBV7-9	TRBJ2-1	CASSLEGLYNEQFF	TGTGCCAGCAGCTTAGAGGGACTATACAATGAGCAGTTCTTC
NA	NA	TRBV5-4	TRBJ1-1	CASSYDKGTNTEAFF	TGTGCCAGCAGCTACGACAAAGGGACGAACACTGAAGCTTTCTTT
NA	NA	TRBV19	TRBJ2-3	CASSFPGDTQYF	TGTGCCAGTAGTTTCCCTGGAGATACGCAGTATTTT
NA	NA	TRBV7-9	TRBJ2-7	CASSFIGEQYF	TGTGCCAGCAGCTTCATAGGCGAGCAGTACTTC
NA	NA	TRBV11-3	TRBJ1-1	CASSLAKEMEAFF	TGTGCCAGCAGCTTAGCTAAGGAGATGGAAGCTTTCTTT
NA	NA	TRBV6-2/TRBV6-3	TRBJ1-6	CASSYEPGSASSYNSPLHF	TGTGCCAGCAGTTACGAACCCGGATCTGCTAGCTCCTATAATTCACCCCTCCACTTT
once	NA	TRBV12-3/TRBV12-4	TRBJ1-4	CASTEAVYEKLFF	TGTGCCAGCACGGAGGCCGTGTATGAAAAACTGTTTTTT
NA	TRBD2	TRBV19	TRBJ2-7	CASSIVGTSGYEQYF	TGTGCCAGTAGTATAGTCGGGACTAGCGGCTACGAGCAGTACTTC
NA	NA	TRBV6-5	TRBJ2-1	CASSSGTMYNEQFF	TGTGCCAGCAGTTCCGGGACAATGTACAATGAGCAGTTCTTC
NA	TRBD1	TRBV10-3	TRBJ1-1	CATSQGGAHTEAFF	TGTGCCACCAGCCAGGGGGGGGCGCACACTGAAGCTTTCTTT
NA	NA	TRBV11-3	TRBJ2-1	CASSLAPGNEQFF	TGTGCCAGCAGCTTGGCTCCCGGCAATGAGCAGTTCTTC
NA	NA	TRBV19	TRBJ1-2	CASSMQGPYGYTF	TGTGCCAGTAGTATGCAGGGCCCTTATGGCTACACCTTC
NA	NA	TRBV27	TRBJ1-1	CASSRFMNTEAFF	TGTGCCAGCAGTCGATTCATGAACACTGAAGCTTTCTTT
NA	TRBD2	TRBV4-1	TRBJ2-3	CASSQVGGSTDTQYF	TGCGCCAGCAGCCAAGTCGGGGGGAGCACAGATACGCAGTATTTT
once	TRBD1	TRBV3-1/TRBV3-2	TRBJ2-3	CASGQGARTDTQYF	TGTGCCAGTGGACAGGGGGCCCGCACAGATACGCAGTATTTT
NA	NA	TRBV6-2/TRBV6-3	TRBJ2-2	CASSYSRGRAGELFF	TGTGCCAGCAGTTACAGTAGGGGAAGAGCCGGGGAGCTGTTTTTT
NA	TRBD1	TRBV11-2	TRBJ1-3	CASSARGQASSGNTIYF	TGTGCCAGCAGCGCACGGGGACAGGCGAGCTCTGGAAACACCATATATTTT
NA	NA	TRBV11-3	TRBJ2-3	CASSSRGGVADTQYF	TGTGCCAGCAGCTCTAGGGGGGGGGTCGCAGATACGCAGTATTTT
NA	NA	TRBV5-1	TRBJ2-6	CASSLVAGSSGANVLTF	TGCGCCAGCAGCTTGGTGGCAGGGAGCTCTGGGGCCAACGTCCTGACTTTC
few	NA	TRBV3-1/TRBV3-2	TRBJ1-6	CASSQDPSAVNSPLHF	TGTGCCAGCAGCCAAGATCCCTCGGCAGTAAATTCACCCCTCCACTTT
once	NA	TRBV19	TRBJ1-6	CASSIEKSSYNSPLHF	TGTGCCAGTAGTATTGAGAAGAGCTCCTATAATTCACCCCTCCACTTT
NA	TRBD1	TRBV4-1	TRBJ1-6	CASSQGPQGMNSPLHF	TGCGCCAGCAGCCAAGGACCACAGGGGATGAATTCACCCCTCCACTTT
NA	NA	TRBV30	TRBJ1-2	CAWSFSGRYGYTF	TGTGCCTGGAGTTTCTCCGGACGTTATGGCTACACCTTC
NA	NA	TRBV7-2	TRBJ2-7	CASAQNYEQYF	TGTGCCAGCGCTCAGAACTACGAGCAGTACTTC
NA	TRBD2	TRBV6-1	TRBJ2-1	CASMTSSYNEQFF	TGTGCCAGCATGACTAGCTCTTACAATGAGCAGTTCTTC
NA	NA	TRBV10-1	TRBJ2-1	CASSDPQGSYNEQFF	TGCGCCAGCAGTGACCCACAGGGCTCCTACAATGAGCAGTTCTTC
NA	NA	TRBV19	TRBJ2-5	CASSPRTDQETQYF	TGTGCCAGTAGTCCACGGACAGACCAAGAGACCCAGTACTTC
once	NA	TRBV5-1	TRBJ1-6	CASSLEGQGTSYNSPLHF	TGCGCCAGCAGCTTGGAAGGCCAGGGGACTTCCTATAATTCACCCCTCCACTTT
NA	NA	TRBV27	TRBJ2-3	CASSLSVTDTQYF	TGTGCCAGCAGTTTATCCGTCACAGATACGCAGTATTTT
NA	TRBD1	TRBV5-1	TRBJ2-5	CASSLASGQGQETQYF	TGCGCCAGCAGCTTGGCTTCGGGACAGGGGCAAGAGACCCAGTACTTC
NA	NA	TRBV28	TRBJ1-3	CASSFVSGNTIYF	TGTGCCAGCAGTTTTGTCTCTGGAAACACCATATATTTT
NA	TRBD2	TRBV10-3	TRBJ2-7	CAISDPRLLAGGGYEQYF	TGTGCCATCAGTGATCCCCGGCTCCTAGCGGGAGGAGGGTACGAGCAGTACTTC
NA	TRBD1	TRBV28	TRBJ2-1	CASSARDRVYEQFF	TGTGCCAGCAGCGCCCGGGACAGGGTGTATGAGCAGTTCTTC
few	NA	TRBV11-1	TRBJ1-2	CASSFRAGTVGGYTF	TGTGCCAGCAGCTTCCGGGCAGGGACCGTGGGTGGCTACACCTTC
NA	NA	TRBV19	TRBJ1-2	CASSIARGINYGYTF	TGTGCCAGTAGTATAGCACGCGGGATTAACTATGGCTACACCTTC
NA	NA	TRBV24-1	TRBJ2-7	CATSDGLQGTFYEQYF	TGTGCCACCAGTGACGGGCTACAGGGAACGTTCTACGAGCAGTACTTC